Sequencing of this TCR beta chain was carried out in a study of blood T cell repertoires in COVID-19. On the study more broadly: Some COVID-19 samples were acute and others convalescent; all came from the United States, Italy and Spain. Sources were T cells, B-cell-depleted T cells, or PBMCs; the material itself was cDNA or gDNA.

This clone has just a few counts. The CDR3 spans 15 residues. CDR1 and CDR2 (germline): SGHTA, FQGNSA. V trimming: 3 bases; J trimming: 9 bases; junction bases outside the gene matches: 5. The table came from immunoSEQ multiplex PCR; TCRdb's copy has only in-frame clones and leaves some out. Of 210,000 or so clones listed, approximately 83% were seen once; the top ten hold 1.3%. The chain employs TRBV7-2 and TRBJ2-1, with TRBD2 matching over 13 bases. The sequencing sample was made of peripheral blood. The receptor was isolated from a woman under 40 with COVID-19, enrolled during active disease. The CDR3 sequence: CASSFRLAGGPEQFF. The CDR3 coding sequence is TGTGCCAGCAGCTTCCGACTAGCGGGGGGCCCTGAGCAGTTCTTC.